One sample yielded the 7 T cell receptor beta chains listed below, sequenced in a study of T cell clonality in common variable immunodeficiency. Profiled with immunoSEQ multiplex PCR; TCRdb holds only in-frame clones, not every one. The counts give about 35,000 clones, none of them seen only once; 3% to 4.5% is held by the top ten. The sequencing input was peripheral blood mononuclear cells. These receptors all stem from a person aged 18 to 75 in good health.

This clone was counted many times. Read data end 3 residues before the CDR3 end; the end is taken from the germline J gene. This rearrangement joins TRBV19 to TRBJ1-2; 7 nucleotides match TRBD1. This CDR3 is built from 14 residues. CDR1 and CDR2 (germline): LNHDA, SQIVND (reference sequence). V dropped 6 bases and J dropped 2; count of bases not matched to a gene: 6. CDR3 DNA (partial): TGTGCCAGTAGAATGACAGGGCGGAACTATGGC. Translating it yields CASRMTGRNYG. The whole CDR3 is CASRMTGRNYGYTF.

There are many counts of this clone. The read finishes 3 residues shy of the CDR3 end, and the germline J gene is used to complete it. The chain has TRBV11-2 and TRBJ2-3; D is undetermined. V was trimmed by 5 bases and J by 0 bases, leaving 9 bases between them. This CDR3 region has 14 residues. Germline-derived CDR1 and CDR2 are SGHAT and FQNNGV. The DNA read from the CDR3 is TGTGCCAGCAGCCGCCTGACTAGCACAGATACG. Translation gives CASSRLTSTDT. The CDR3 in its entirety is CASSRLTSTDTQYF.

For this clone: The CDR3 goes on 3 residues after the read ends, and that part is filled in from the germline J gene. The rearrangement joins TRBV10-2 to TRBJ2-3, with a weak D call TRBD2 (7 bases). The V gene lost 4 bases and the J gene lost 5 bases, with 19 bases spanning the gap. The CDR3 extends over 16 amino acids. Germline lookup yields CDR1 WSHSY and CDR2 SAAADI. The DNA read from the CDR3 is TGCGCCAGCAGTGCCCCGAGGGGGGGAGATGGAGATACG. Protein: CASSAPRGGDGDT. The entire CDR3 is CASSAPRGGDGDTQYF.

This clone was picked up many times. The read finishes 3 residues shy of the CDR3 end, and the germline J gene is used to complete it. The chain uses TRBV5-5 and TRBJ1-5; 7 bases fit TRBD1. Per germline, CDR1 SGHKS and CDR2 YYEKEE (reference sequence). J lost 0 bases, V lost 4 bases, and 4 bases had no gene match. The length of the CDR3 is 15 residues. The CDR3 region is CASSRDSYSNQPQHF. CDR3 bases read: TGTGCCAGCAGCAGGGACAGTTATAGCAATCAGCCC.

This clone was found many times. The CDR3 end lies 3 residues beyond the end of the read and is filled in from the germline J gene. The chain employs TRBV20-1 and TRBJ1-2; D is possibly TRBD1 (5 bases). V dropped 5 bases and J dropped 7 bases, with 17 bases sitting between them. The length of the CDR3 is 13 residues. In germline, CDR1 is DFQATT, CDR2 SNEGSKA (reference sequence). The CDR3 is CSAFGTPGGGYTF. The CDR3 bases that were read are TGCAGTGCTTTCGGGACGCCCGGGGGTGGC.

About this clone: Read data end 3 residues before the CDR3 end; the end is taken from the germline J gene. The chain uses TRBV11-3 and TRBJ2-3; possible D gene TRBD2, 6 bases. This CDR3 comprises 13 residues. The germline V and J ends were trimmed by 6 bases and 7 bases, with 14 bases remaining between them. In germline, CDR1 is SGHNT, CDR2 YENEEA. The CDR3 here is CASSYQGGYTQYF. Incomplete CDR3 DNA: TGTGCCAGCAGTTATCAGGGAGGCTATACG.

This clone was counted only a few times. CDR3 DNA (partial): TGTGCCAGTAGCGTGACAGGGGCCACAGATACG. Its translation: CASSVTGATDT. The CDR3 in its entirety is CASSVTGATDTQYF. The chain employs TRBV19 and TRBJ2-3, with TRBD1 identical over 8 bases. With the read ending 3 residues before the CDR3 end, the germline J gene is used to fill in that end. Germline V gene lookup returns CDR1 LNHDA and CDR2 SQIVND (reference sequence). The length of the CDR3 is 14 residues. V trimming: 6 bases; J trimming: 2 bases; junction bases outside the gene matches: 4. The full variable domain, completed using reference TRBV19 and TRBJ2-3, is DGGITQSPKYLFRKEGQNVTLSCEQNLNHDAMYWYRQDPGQGLRLIYYSQIVNDFQKGDIAEGYSVSREKKESFPLTVTSAQKNPTAFYLCASSVTGATDTQYFGPGTRLTVL.